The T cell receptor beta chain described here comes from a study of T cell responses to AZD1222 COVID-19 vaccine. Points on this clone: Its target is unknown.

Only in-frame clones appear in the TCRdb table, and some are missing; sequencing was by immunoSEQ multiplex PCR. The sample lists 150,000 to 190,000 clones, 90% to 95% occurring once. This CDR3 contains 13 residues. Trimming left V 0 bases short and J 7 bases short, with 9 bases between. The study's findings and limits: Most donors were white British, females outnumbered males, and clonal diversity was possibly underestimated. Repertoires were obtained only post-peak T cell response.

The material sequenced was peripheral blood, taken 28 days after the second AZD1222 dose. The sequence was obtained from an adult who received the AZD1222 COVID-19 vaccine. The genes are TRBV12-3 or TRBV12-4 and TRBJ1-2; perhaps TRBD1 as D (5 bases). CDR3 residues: CASSLAPGFGYTF. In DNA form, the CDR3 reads TGTGCCAGCAGTTTAGCCCCAGGGTTTGGCTACACCTTC.